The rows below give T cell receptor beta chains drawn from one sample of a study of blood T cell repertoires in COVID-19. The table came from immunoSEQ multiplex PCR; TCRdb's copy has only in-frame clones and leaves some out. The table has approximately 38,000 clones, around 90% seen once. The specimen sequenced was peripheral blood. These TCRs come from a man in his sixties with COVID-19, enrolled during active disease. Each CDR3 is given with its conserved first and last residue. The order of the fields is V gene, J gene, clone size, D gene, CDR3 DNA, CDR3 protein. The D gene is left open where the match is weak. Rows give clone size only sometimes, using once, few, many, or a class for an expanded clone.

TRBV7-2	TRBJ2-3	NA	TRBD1	TGTGCCAGCAGCTCCGGACAGGGACCAGATACGCAGTATTTT	CASSSGQGPDTQYF
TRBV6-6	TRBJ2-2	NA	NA	TGTGCCAGCAGTTCCCAGGGGCCCGACACCGGGGAGCTGTTTTTT	CASSSQGPDTGELFF
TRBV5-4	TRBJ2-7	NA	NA	TGTGCCAGCAGCTTGCGGGGTCGCTCCTACGAGCAGTACTTC	CASSLRGRSYEQYF
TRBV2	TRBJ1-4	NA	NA	TGTGCCAGCAACCTCCTCATGGAGGGTGAAAAACTGTTTTTT	CASNLLMEGEKLFF
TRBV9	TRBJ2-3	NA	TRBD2	TGTGCCAGCAGCGTAGCGGCCGGGACTAGCGGGAGGGCTGGAGATACGCAGTATTTT	CASSVAAGTSGRAGDTQYF
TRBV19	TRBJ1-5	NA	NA	TGTGCCAGTAGAGACGGGGGGAATTCGAATCAGCCCCAGCATTTT	CASRDGGNSNQPQHF
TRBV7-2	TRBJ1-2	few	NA	TGTGCCAGCAGCACCCCGAGACAGTCCTATGGCTACACCTTC	CASSTPRQSYGYTF
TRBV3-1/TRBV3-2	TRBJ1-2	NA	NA	TGTGCCAGCAGCCAAGGAGGCATTAGCTATGGCTACACCTTC	CASSQGGISYGYTF
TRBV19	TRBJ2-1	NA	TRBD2	TGTGCCAGTAGCCCTAGCGGGACTGGTTACAATGAGCAGTTCTTC	CASSPSGTGYNEQFF
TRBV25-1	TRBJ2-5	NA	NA	TGTGCCAGCTCCCGAGGGCAGCAAGAGACCCAGTACTTC	CASSRGQQETQYF
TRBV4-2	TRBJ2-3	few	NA	TGTGCCAGCAGCCAGGCAAGAGATACGCAGTATTTT	CASSQARDTQYF
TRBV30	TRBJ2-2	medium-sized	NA	TGTGCCTGGATCGACTTAAACACCGGGGAGCTGTTTTTT	CAWIDLNTGELFF
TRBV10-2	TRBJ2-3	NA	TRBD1	TGCGCCAGCAGTGATCGGACAGGGGCTAACACAGATACGCAGTATTTT	CASSDRTGANTDTQYF
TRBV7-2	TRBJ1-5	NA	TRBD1	TGTGCCAGCAGTTTCGACAGGGCGAGCAATCAGCCCCAGCATTTT	CASSFDRASNQPQHF
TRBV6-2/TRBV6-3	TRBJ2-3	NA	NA	TGTGCCAGCAGTTCGGGTCTTTCAGATACGCAGTATTTT	CASSSGLSDTQYF
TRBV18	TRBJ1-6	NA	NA	TGTGCCAGCTCACCAGGGGGCGGCTCACCCCTCCACTTT	CASSPGGGSPLHF
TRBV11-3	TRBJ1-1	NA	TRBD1	TGTGCCAGCAGCTTAGAGAATACAGGGGTGCCTGTGATCGGGAACACTGAAGCTTTCTTT	CASSLENTGVPVIGNTEAFF
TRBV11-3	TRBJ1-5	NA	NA	TGTGCCAGCAGCTTTAATGGTACAGCCCTCAATCAGCCCCAGCATTTT	CASSFNGTALNQPQHF
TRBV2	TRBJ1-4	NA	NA	TGTGCCAGCTGGGAGTTGGGTACTAATGAAAAACTGTTTTTT	CASWELGTNEKLFF
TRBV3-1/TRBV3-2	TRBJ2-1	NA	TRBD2	TGTGCCAGCACCACTAGCGCCTCCTACAATGAGCAGTTCTTC	CASTTSASYNEQFF
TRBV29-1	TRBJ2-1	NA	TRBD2	TGCAGCACCGGACTAGCGGGCAATGAGCAGTTCTTC	CSTGLAGNEQFF
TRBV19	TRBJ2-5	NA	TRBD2	TGTGCCAGTAGCCGACTAGCGGAACAAGAGACCCAGTACTTC	CASSRLAEQETQYF
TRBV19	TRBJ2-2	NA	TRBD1	TGTGCCAGTAGTCACACCGGGACAGGGGGAACCGGGGAGCTGTTTTTT	CASSHTGTGGTGELFF
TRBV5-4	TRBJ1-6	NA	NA	TGTGCCAGCAGCCCCGGACAGTCCCAACCAAATTCACCCCTCCACTTT	CASSPGQSQPNSPLHF
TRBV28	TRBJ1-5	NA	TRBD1	TGTGCCAGCGTTTTTCCGGGACAGAATCAGCCCCAGCATTTT	CASVFPGQNQPQHF
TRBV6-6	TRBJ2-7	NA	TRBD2	TGTGCCAGCACCGAGACTAGCGGGAGGAGCTACGAGCAGTACTTC	CASTETSGRSYEQYF
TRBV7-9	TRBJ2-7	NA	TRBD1	TGTGCCAGCAGCTCCTGGACAGGAAGGACCTACGAGCAGTACTTC	CASSSWTGRTYEQYF
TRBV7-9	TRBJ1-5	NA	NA	TGTGCCAGCAGCTTAAGCGCAATTGGGAATCAGCCCCAGCATTTT	CASSLSAIGNQPQHF
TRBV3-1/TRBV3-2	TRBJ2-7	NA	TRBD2	TGTGCCAGCAGCCCAGCGGGAGAGGACTACGAGCAGTACTTC	CASSPAGEDYEQYF
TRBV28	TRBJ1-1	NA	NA	TGTGCCAGCAGCCACAGGAACACTGAAGCTTTCTTT	CASSHRNTEAFF
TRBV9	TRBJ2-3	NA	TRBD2	TGTGCCAGCAGCGAAGGACTAGCGGGAGGTGGACCCTCCCGGGATACGCAGTATTTT	CASSEGLAGGGPSRDTQYF
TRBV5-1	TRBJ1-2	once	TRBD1	TGCGCCAGCAGCTTTCTTTCGGACAGGGTTGGCTACACCTTC	CASSFLSDRVGYTF
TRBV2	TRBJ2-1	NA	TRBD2	TGTGCCAGCACAGGGACTAGGAATGAGCAGTTCTTC	CASTGTRNEQFF
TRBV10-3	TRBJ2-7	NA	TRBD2	TGTGCCATCAGCCACTCACTAGCGGGAGGCCCTATCTACTACGAGCAGTACTTC	CAISHSLAGGPIYYEQYF
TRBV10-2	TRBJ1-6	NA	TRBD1	TGCGCCAGCAGTAGGACAGGGGGAGGTAATTCACCCCTCCACTTT	CASSRTGGGNSPLHF
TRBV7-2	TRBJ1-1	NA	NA	TGTGCCAGCCTGCCGGGCCCCGGGGGGAACACTGAAGCTTTCTTT	CASLPGPGGNTEAFF
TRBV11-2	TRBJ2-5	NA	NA	TGTGCCAGCAGCATCAGGGAGACCCAGTACTTC	CASSIRETQYF
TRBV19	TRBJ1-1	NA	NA	TGTGCCAGTTCTTACACCATGAACACTGAAGCTTTCTTT	CASSYTMNTEAFF
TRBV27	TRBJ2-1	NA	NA	TGTGCCAGCAGTGAGAAGGTCTCGACCGGGAATGAGCAGTTCTTC	CASSEKVSTGNEQFF
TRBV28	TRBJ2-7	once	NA	TGTGCCAGCGTATCAGGGGCAGGGGCCGAGCAGTACTTC	CASVSGAGAEQYF
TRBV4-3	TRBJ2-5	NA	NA	TGCGCCAGCAGCCAAGGGATGGCAGGGGTTGGTGAGACCCAGTACTTC	CASSQGMAGVGETQYF
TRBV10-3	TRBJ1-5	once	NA	TGTGCCATCAGTGAGCCCCACGGAGCAGGGGATCAGCCCCAGCATTTT	CAISEPHGAGDQPQHF
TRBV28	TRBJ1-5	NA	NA	NA	CASTSGNQPQHF
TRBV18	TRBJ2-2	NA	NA	TGTGCCAGCTCACCACTGGGAGACACCGGGGAGCTGTTTTTT	CASSPLGDTGELFF
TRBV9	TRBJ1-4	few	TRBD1	TGTGCCAGCAGCGTCGGGACAGGAGGGAATAATGAAAAACTGTTTTTT	CASSVGTGGNNEKLFF
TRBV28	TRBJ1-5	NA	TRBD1	TGTGCCAGCAGGGCCGGGACAGGGGGGAATCAGCCCCAGCATTTT	CASRAGTGGNQPQHF
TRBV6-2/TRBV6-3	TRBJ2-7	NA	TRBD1	TGTGCCAGCAGTCCAGCAAACAGGGGATCCTACGAGCAGTACTTC	CASSPANRGSYEQYF
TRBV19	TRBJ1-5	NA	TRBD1	TGTGCCAGTAGTACGACCCGGGACAGGGGTTATAGCAATCAGCCCCAGCATTTT	CASSTTRDRGYSNQPQHF
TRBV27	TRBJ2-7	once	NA	TGTGCCAGCAGTCTAAGCGGGCAGGGCACCTACGAGCAGTACTTC	CASSLSGQGTYEQYF
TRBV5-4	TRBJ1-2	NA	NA	TGTGCCAGCAGCATGCAGGGACAACGTAACTATGGCTACACCTTC	CASSMQGQRNYGYTF
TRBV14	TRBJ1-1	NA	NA	TGTGCCAGCAGCCTGGAGAGCCCCGGGGTCACTGAAGCTTTCTTT	CASSLESPGVTEAFF
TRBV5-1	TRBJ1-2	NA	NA	TGCGCCAGCAGCGGAGAGACGAACTATGGCTACACCTTC	CASSGETNYGYTF
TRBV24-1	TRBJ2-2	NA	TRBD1	TGTGCCACCAGTGGGTGGAAGGACAGGGAGAACACCGGGGAGCTGTTTTTT	CATSGWKDRENTGELFF
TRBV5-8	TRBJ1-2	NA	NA	TGTGCCAGCAGCTTGCAGTATGGCTACACCTTC	CASSLQYGYTF
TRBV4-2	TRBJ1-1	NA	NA	TGTGCCAGCAGCCAGTTACAGGACGCTGGGGACACTGAAGCTTTCTTT	CASSQLQDAGDTEAFF
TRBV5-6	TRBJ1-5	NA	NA	TGTGCCAGCAGCCTAGCTTATAGCAATCAGCCCCAGCATTTT	CASSLAYSNQPQHF
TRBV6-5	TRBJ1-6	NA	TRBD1	TGTGCCAGCAGCGGGACAGGGGTCTCACCCCTCCACTTT	CASSGTGVSPLHF
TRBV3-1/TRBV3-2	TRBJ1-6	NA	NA	TGTGCCAGCAGCCAGGGCGGGCAGGGAGGGTCACCCCTCCACTTT	CASSQGGQGGSPLHF
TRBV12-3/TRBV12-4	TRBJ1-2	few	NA	TGTGCCAGCACTATTACCGGGGGTGGCTACACCTTC	CASTITGGGYTF
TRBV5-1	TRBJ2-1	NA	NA	TGCGCCAGCAGCTTGGGGCAGGAGCAGTTCTTC	CASSLGQEQFF